What follows are 16 T cell receptor beta chains derived from one specimen sequenced in a study of technical replicates of blood from several donors. Sequencing used immunoSEQ multiplex PCR; TCRdb keeps in-frame clones, though not all of them. There are 50,000 to 70,000 clones in the sample; 86% occur only once, and approximately 5% lies in the top ten. Specimen: PBMCs. The receptors stem from a human donor in good health. Some clones in this sample may be carry-over from other donors' samples.

The rearrangement joins TRBV5-6 to TRBJ1-4, with 7 bases lining up with TRBD1. The CDR3 is made up of 17 amino acids. V lost 2 bases to trimming and J lost 3 bases; unmatched junction nucleotides: 10. CDR1 is SGHDT and CDR2 is YYEEEE in the germline V gene. CDR3 nucleotides: TGTGCCAGCAGCTTAGCCGGGACAGCCGCTTCTAATGAAAAACTGTTTTTT. It encodes CASSLAGTAASNEKLFF. Full variable domain (outside the CDR3, taken from reference TRBV5-6 and TRBJ1-4): DAGVTQSPTHLIKTRGQQVTLRCSPKSGHDTVSWYQQALGQGPQFIFQYYEEEERQRGNFPDRFSGHQFPNYSSELNVNALLLGDSALYLCASSLAGTAASNEKLFFGSGTQLSVL.

The V gene is TRBV11-2, the J gene TRBJ2-7; 8 bases align to TRBD2. V dropped 5 bases and J dropped 2; count of bases not matched to a gene: 14. Germline V CDR1 and CDR2: SGHAT, FQNNGV. The CDR3 has 17 residues. The chain's CDR3 is CASSPLRGGLSPYEQYF. DNA of the CDR3: TGTGCCAGCAGCCCCCTACGGGGGGGGCTTTCCCCCTACGAGCAGTACTTC.

The V call is TRBV27, the J call TRBJ1-1, with D possibly TRBD1 on 5 matching bases. CDR3 length: 11 residues. V dropped 7 bases and J dropped 7 bases, with 10 bases sitting between them. CDR1 and CDR2 from the germline V gene are MNHEY and SMNVEV (reference sequence). CDR3: CASKSRDEAFF. The CDR3 nucleotides are TGTGCCAGCAAGTCCAGGGATGAAGCTTTCTTT.

The chain links TRBV6-5 to TRBJ2-7; 7 bases align to TRBD2. CDR3 size: 14 residues. Germline CDR1 reads MNHEY; CDR2 reads SVGAGI. V shed 4 bases, J shed 3 bases, and the junction held 6 bases outside the gene matches. For the CDR3, the DNA is TGTGCCAGCAGTTTAGCAGGGAGGGTCTACGAGCAGTACTTC. Amino acids: CASSLAGRVYEQYF.

This chain joins TRBV18 and TRBJ1-3; no firm D call. V shed 3 bases and J shed 0 bases, with 15 bases lying between them. Looked up from germline, CDR1 is KGHSH and CDR2 is LQKENI. The CDR3 covers 17 residues. In DNA form, the CDR3 reads TGTGCCAGCTCACCCGTCATGGGCGGACTCTCTGGAAACACCATATATTTT. This codes for CASSPVMGGLSGNTIYF.

This clone was seen a few times. This chain links TRBV7-7 with TRBJ2-7; possible D gene TRBD1, 5 bases. V dropped 3 bases and J dropped 4 bases, with 10 bases sitting between them. This CDR3 is 13 amino acids long. Looked up from germline, CDR1 is SSHAT and CDR2 is FNYEAQ (reference sequence). The CDR3 coding sequence is TGTGCCAGCAGCTTGGATGACAGATACGAGCAGTACTTC. This gives the protein CASSLDDRYEQYF.

V is TRBV7-9 and J is TRBJ1-2; TRBD1 matches 9 bases. The CDR3 consists of 14 residues. The germline V gene encodes CDR1 SEHNR and CDR2 FQNEAQ (reference sequence). Trimming took 5 bases from V and 7 from J; bases not matched to a gene: 8. In DNA, the CDR3 is TGTGCCAGCAGCACCGAGACAGGGGGAGCTGGCTACACCTTC. Encoded protein: CASSTETGGAGYTF.

The chain carries TRBV11-3 and TRBJ2-2; 8 nucleotides agree with TRBD2. Germline V CDR1 and CDR2: SGHNT, YENEEA. Trimming at V came to 3 bases and at J to 7 bases, leaving 10 bases not matched to a gene. CDR3 size: 16 residues. CDR3 sequence reads: CASSLGGRYDLGELFF. CDR3 nucleotides: TGTGCCAGCAGCTTGGGCGGGAGGTACGACCTCGGGGAGCTGTTTTTT.

The chain has TRBV9 and TRBJ2-5; 8 nucleotides align to TRBD2. With V trimmed by 3 bases and J by 4 bases, 14 bases remained unmatched. The CDR3 totals 17 residues. Germline V gives CDR1 SGDLS, CDR2 YYNGEE. DNA for the CDR3: TGTGCCAGCAGCGCCGGACCCCTGCGGGAGGTTCGAGAGACCCAGTACTTC. Its translation is CASSAGPLREVRETQYF.

The CDR3 region has the DNA TGTGCCAGCAGTTCCTGGGGACAGCAACTCAACACTGAAGCTTTCTTT. It codes for CASSSWGQQLNTEAFF. The rearrangement uses TRBV6-6 and TRBJ1-1; 7 bases map to TRBD1. The germline gives CDR1 MNHNY, CDR2 SVGAGI (reference sequence). This CDR3 has 16 residues. J lost 2 bases, V lost 4 bases, and 10 bases had no gene match.

The V and J genes are TRBV5-4 and TRBJ2-7, with 7 nucleotides matching TRBD2. Germline lookup yields CDR1 SGHNT and CDR2 YYREEE (reference sequence). Germline trimming cut 4 bases from V and 3 bases from J; bases unmatched to any gene: 16. The CDR3 runs 17 residues. This CDR3 is CASSTKSGGGSYYEQYF. CDR3 nucleotides: TGTGCCAGCAGCACCAAATCCGGAGGCGGGAGCTACTACGAGCAGTACTTC.

In this sample, this clone turned up a few times. In DNA form, the CDR3 reads TGCGCCAGCAGCCAAGAGGAGGGGCGAGTGAACACTGAAGCTTTCTTT. It translates to CASSQEEGRVNTEAFF. The chain is built from TRBV4-1 and TRBJ1-1, with D tentatively TRBD1 (5 bases). The CDR3 totals 16 residues. The V end lost 0 bases, the J end lost 0 bases, and 11 bases lay between the germline ends. CDR1 is MGHRA, CDR2 YSYEKL, per germline.

The chain uses TRBV7-2 and TRBJ2-3, with 11 bases fitting TRBD2. Germline V gene data show CDR1 as SGHTA and CDR2 as FQGNSA. The CDR3 runs to 15 residues. The V segment lost 5 bases and the J segment 1 base; nucleotides outside the gene matches: 2. The CDR3 here is CASSLSGRGTDTQYF. CDR3 DNA sequence: TGTGCCAGCAGCCTTAGCGGGAGGGGCACAGATACGCAGTATTTT.

The chain has TRBV7-2 and TRBJ2-5; TRBD2 might be the D (6 bases). V was pared by 0 bases and J by 5 bases, with 13 bases between. The CDR3 sequence is 15 residues long. In germline, CDR1 is SGHTA, CDR2 FQGNSA. The CDR3: CASSLAIGGHETQYF. CDR3 nucleotides: TGTGCCAGCAGCTTAGCTATCGGAGGGCACGAGACCCAGTACTTC.

J is TRBJ1-5 and V is TRBV6-1; TRBD1 might be the D (5 bases). The CDR3 has 15 amino acids. Germline loops: CDR1 MNHNS, CDR2 SASEGT. Trimming took off 4 bases at V and 7 bases at J, with 17 bases between the two ends. CDR3 in DNA: TGTGCCAGCAGTGTGGGGGGGAACAACCTACAGCCCCAGCATTTT. Amino acids: CASSVGGNNLQPQHF.

The chain is built from TRBV5-4 and TRBJ1-2; TRBD1 might be the D (5 bases). The CDR3 is 15 amino acids. Germline lookup yields CDR1 SGHNT and CDR2 YYREEE (reference sequence). Trimming removed 5 bases from V and 6 bases from J, with 20 bases in between. The CDR3 is CASSYGSGTGDGYTF. The DNA for the CDR3 is TGTGCCAGCAGTTATGGAAGCGGGACCGGGGATGGCTACACCTTC.